These 24 T cell receptor beta chains were sequenced from one sample in a study of blood T cell repertoires in COVID-19. Measured with immunoSEQ multiplex PCR; TCRdb has only the in-frame clones, and not every one. Here the sample spans approximately 280,000 clones, about 90% being singletons. Material: peripheral blood. These receptors were collected from a woman aged 25 to 45 who had recovered from COVID-19.

There are a few counts of this clone. This rearrangement joins TRBV6-5 to TRBJ2-7, with D possibly matching TRBD1 (6 bases). V was clipped by 8 bases and J by 4 bases, with 21 bases between them. The germline CDR1 and CDR2 sequences are MNHEY and SVGAGI. CDR3 length: 15 residues. CDR3 sequence (DNA): TGTGCCAGCCAGGGGTCCGGCCTGGGCGCTTACGAGCAGTACTTC. This encodes CASQGSGLGAYEQYF.

This chain links TRBV6-4 with TRBJ2-3; 8 bases agree with TRBD2. CDR3 length equals 15 residues. The V gene's germline CDR1 is MRHNA and CDR2 SNTAGT. V was pared by 4 bases and J by 1 base, with 4 bases of the junction left unmatched. CDR3 sequence: CASSGSAGGTDTQYF. CDR3 coding DNA: TGTGCCAGCAGTGGATCAGCGGGGGGCACAGATACGCAGTATTTT.

The gene calls are TRBV19 and TRBJ1-4; the D is unclear. Germline V gene sequence: CDR1 LNHDA, CDR2 SQIVND (reference sequence). Deletions cut 6 bases from V and 5 bases from J, with 13 bases between. This CDR3 contains 14 residues. The CDR3 sequence is CASSLRGGNEKLFF. The DNA of the CDR3 is TGTGCCAGTAGCCTGAGAGGAGGAAATGAAAAACTGTTTTTT.

The chain employs TRBV4-2 and TRBJ2-1; the match to TRBD2 covers 10 bases. Unmatched junction bases numbered 12, after V lost 1 base and J lost 9 bases. The germline V gene has CDR1 LGHNA and CDR2 YNFKEQ. The CDR3 consists of 17 residues. The CDR3 is CASSQGGIAGGAPEQFF. The CDR3 DNA sequence: TGTGCCAGCAGCCAAGGGGGGATAGCGGGAGGAGCTCCTGAGCAGTTCTTC.

V gene TRBV4-3 combines with J gene TRBJ2-2, with TRBD2 identical over 7 bases. Germline trimming cut 1 base from V and 4 bases from J; bases unmatched to any gene: 9. Germline CDR1 reads LGHNA; CDR2 reads YSLEER. This CDR3 region has 17 residues. The CDR3 nucleotides read TGCGCCAGCAGCCAAGGAGGCGCGGGAGTGAGCACCGGGGAGCTGTTTTTT. Translating it yields CASSQGGAGVSTGELFF.

The gene calls are TRBV27 and TRBJ1-2; D is unresolved. Trimming pared 6 bases from V and 6 bases from J, leaving 17 bases between. This CDR3 is built from 14 residues. From germline, CDR1 is MNHEY and CDR2 SMNVEV (reference sequence). The CDR3: CASSPMSGMNGYTF. For the CDR3, the DNA is TGTGCCAGCAGCCCAATGTCGGGTATGAATGGCTACACCTTC.

Here the CDR3 reads CASSLLRDRGRTGYTF. The CDR3, as DNA: TGTGCCAGTAGTCTCCTCCGGGACAGGGGGCGGACGGGCTACACCTTC. The gene calls are TRBV19 and TRBJ1-2, with TRBD1 identical over 12 bases. Looked up from germline, CDR1 is LNHDA and CDR2 is SQIVND (reference sequence). Losses at the gene ends were 5 bases for V and 8 bases for J; bases not matched to a gene: 12. This CDR3 comprises 16 residues.

CDR3 sequence: CASSLGLAGRQETQYF. As DNA, the CDR3 is TGTGCCAGCAGCTTGGGACTAGCGGGTAGACAAGAGACCCAGTACTTC. The chain is built from TRBV5-6 and TRBJ2-5; 10 bases map to TRBD2. This CDR3 contains 16 residues. The V segment lost 0 bases and the J segment 2 bases; nucleotides outside the gene matches: 4. CDR1 SGHDT and CDR2 YYEEEE come from the germline V gene.

In this sample, this clone turned up a few times. This chain uses TRBV3-1 (or the pseudogene TRBV3-2) with TRBJ1-2; no firm D call. Trimming cost V 4 bases and J 4 bases, with 13 bases left between them. Looked up from germline, CDR1 is LGHDT and CDR2 is YNNKEL (reference sequence). There are 14 residues in the CDR3. CDR3 in amino acids: CASSRPGSGYGYTF. DNA of the CDR3: TGTGCCAGCAGCCGGCCGGGGAGTGGCTATGGCTACACCTTC.

The chain combines TRBV21-1 with TRBJ1-1; TRBD1 is taken as the D call from the table, unchecked against the DNA. TRBV21-1 is annotated as a pseudogene. The CDR3 has 15 amino acids. The CDR3 region has the DNA TGTGCCAGCAGCAAAGAAGGGGGTACGAACACTGAAGCTTTCTTT. This encodes CASSKEGGTNTEAFF.

The chain combines TRBV18 with TRBJ2-7; D unclear. The CDR3 covers 13 residues. V lost 3 bases, J lost 1 base, and 7 bases lay in between. Germline values: CDR1 KGHSH, CDR2 LQKENI. CDR3 loop: CASSPQRSYEQYF. CDR3 sequence (DNA): TGTGCCAGCTCACCCCAGAGGTCCTACGAGCAGTACTTC.

The V gene is TRBV5-6, the J gene TRBJ2-7, with TRBD2 matching over 8 bases. Germline-derived CDR1 and CDR2 are SGHDT and YYEEEE. CDR3 length equals 14 residues. Trimming removed 4 bases from V and 4 bases from J; junction bases left unmatched: 7. In DNA form, the CDR3 reads TGTGCCAGCAGCGGACCGGGACTAGAGTACGAGCAGTACTTC. Translation: CASSGPGLEYEQYF. Variable domain in full (rest from reference TRBV5-6 and TRBJ2-7): DAGVTQSPTHLIKTRGQQVTLRCSPKSGHDTVSWYQQALGQGPQFIFQYYEEEERQRGNFPDRFSGHQFPNYSSELNVNALLLGDSALYLCASSGPGLEYEQYFGPGTRLTVT.

The chain is built from TRBV6-1 and TRBJ2-7, with 8 bases fitting TRBD1. The CDR3 has 16 amino acids. V gave up 4 bases and J gave up 0 bases; unmatched junction bases: 8. Per germline, CDR1 MNHNS and CDR2 SASEGT. The CDR3 nucleotides read TGTGCCAGCAGTGCCCTCCAGGGGGCGGGCTCCTACGAGCAGTACTTC. Its translation is CASSALQGAGSYEQYF.

V gene TRBV10-2 combines with J gene TRBJ2-7; 13 bases map to TRBD2. Per the germline V gene, CDR1 is WSHSY and CDR2 is SAAADI. V was pared by 6 bases and J by 5 bases, with 10 bases of the junction left unmatched. The CDR3 is 16 amino acids. This chain's CDR3 is CASRGGGTSGIDEQYF. The CDR3 bases are TGCGCCAGCAGGGGAGGGGGGACTAGCGGGATCGACGAGCAGTACTTC.

V and J are TRBV19 and TRBJ2-3, with 13 bases fitting TRBD2. V shed 8 bases and J 0 bases; nucleotides not matched to a gene: 11. Germline CDR1 reads LNHDA; CDR2 reads SQIVND (reference sequence). The CDR3 has 18 residues. The CDR3 is CASSGLAGAVTSTDTQYF. The CDR3 nucleotides read TGTGCCAGTTCCGGACTAGCGGGGGCGGTCACTAGCACAGATACGCAGTATTTT.

The J gene is TRBJ1-6, the V gene TRBV30; 7 bases align to TRBD1. V shed 6 bases and J 3 bases; nucleotides not matched to a gene: 8. This CDR3 spans 15 amino acids. Germline CDR1 and CDR2: GTSNPN and SVGIG (reference sequence). The chain's CDR3 is CACEGAYNYNSPLHF. The CDR3 coding sequence is TGTGCCTGTGAGGGGGCCTACAACTATAATTCACCCCTCCACTTT.

Only one count was recorded for this clone. This sequence joins TRBV28 and TRBJ2-3, with 9 bases identical to TRBD2. Germline V CDR1 and CDR2: MDHEN, SYDVKM. The length of the CDR3 is 16 residues. Trimming removed 2 bases from V and 2 bases from J; junction bases left unmatched: 5. The DNA of the CDR3 is TGTGCCAGCAGTTTACCGACTAGCGGATTCACAGATACGCAGTATTTT. Translating gives CASSLPTSGFTDTQYF.

CDR3 amino acids: CASSQGLGTGTYEQYF. The CDR3, as DNA: TGCGCCAGCAGCCAAGGGTTAGGGACAGGGACCTACGAGCAGTACTTC. V is TRBV4-1 and J is TRBJ2-7; 9 bases match TRBD1. Unmatched junction bases numbered 6, after V lost 1 base and J lost 2 bases. Looked up from germline, CDR1 is MGHRA and CDR2 is YSYEKL. This CDR3 has 16 residues.

This clone was seen just once. The chain links TRBV28 to TRBJ1-6, with D unclear. The length of the CDR3 is 16 residues. V shed 3 bases and J shed 0 bases, with 9 bases lying between them. The germline V gene has CDR1 MDHEN and CDR2 SYDVKM. The CDR3 spells CASSFIVSSYNSPLHF. DNA of the CDR3: TGTGCCAGCAGTTTCATCGTCAGCTCCTATAATTCACCCCTCCACTTT.

The chain uses TRBV10-2 and TRBJ2-3; 8 bases map to TRBD1. The CDR3 is made up of 16 amino acids. Germline V gives CDR1 WSHSY, CDR2 SAAADI. V dropped 7 bases and J dropped 4; count of bases not matched to a gene: 13. This CDR3 reads CASTDRAGGSADTQYF. The DNA for the CDR3 is TGCGCCAGCACGGACAGGGCGGGCGGTAGCGCAGATACGCAGTATTTT.

V gene TRBV9 combines with J gene TRBJ2-3; 11 nucleotides match TRBD2. The CDR3 is 16 residues long. Germline CDR1 and CDR2: SGDLS and YYNGEE. J gave up 6 bases and V 0 bases, and 6 bases lay outside the gene matches. CDR3 amino acids: CASSVGVAGGSDTQYF. The CDR3 nucleotides read TGTGCCAGCAGCGTAGGGGTAGCGGGAGGGAGTGATACGCAGTATTTT.

This chain joins TRBV7-8 and TRBJ2-7, with TRBD2 matching 9 bases. V was pared by 2 bases and J by 5 bases, with 13 bases of the junction left unmatched. The germline V gene has CDR1 SGHVS and CDR2 FQNEAQ. CDR3 size: 17 residues. CDR3 in amino acids: CASSLSPSGAPFNEQYF. The CDR3 DNA reads as TGTGCCAGCAGCTTAAGTCCTAGCGGGGCCCCTTTTAACGAGCAGTACTTC.

V is TRBV6-5 and J is TRBJ2-3; no reliable D call. CDR1 and CDR2 from the germline V gene are MNHEY and SVGAGI. V lost 8 bases and J lost 0, with 9 bases in between. The CDR3 extends over 13 amino acids. CDR3 in amino acids: CASLSTSTDTQYF. CDR3 bases: TGTGCCAGCCTAAGCACTAGCACAGATACGCAGTATTTT.

The chain couples TRBV30 to TRBJ1-3; D ambiguous. The CDR3 covers 12 residues. Trimming shortened V by 2 bases and J by 5 bases, and 7 bases separated the two germline ends. Germline lookup yields CDR1 GTSNPN and CDR2 SVGIG (reference sequence). This chain's CDR3 is CAWSSPRNTIYF. The CDR3 region has the DNA TGTGCCTGGAGTTCCCCCAGAAACACCATATATTTT.